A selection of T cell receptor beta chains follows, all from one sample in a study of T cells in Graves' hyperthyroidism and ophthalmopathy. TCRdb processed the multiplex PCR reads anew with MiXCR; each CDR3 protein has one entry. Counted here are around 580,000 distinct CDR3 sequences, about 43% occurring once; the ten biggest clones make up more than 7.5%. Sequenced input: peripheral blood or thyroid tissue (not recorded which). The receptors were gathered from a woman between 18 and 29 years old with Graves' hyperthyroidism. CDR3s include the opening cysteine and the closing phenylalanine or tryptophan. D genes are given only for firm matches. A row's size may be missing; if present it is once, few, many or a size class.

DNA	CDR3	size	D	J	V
TGTGCCAGCAGGGGACAGGTCGGTAACACTGAAGCTTTCTTT	CASRGQVGNTEAFF	.	TRBD1	TRBJ1-1	TRBV2
TGTGCCAGCAGCTTGTCATGGACAGGGTTAGGTCAGCCCCAGCATTTT	CASSLSWTGLGQPQHF	.	TRBD1	TRBJ1-5	TRBV7-6
TGTGCCACCAGTGATGGGACAGGGAACCACGAGCAGTACTTC	CATSDGTGNHEQYF	few	TRBD1	TRBJ2-7	TRBV24-1
TGCAGTGCTAGAGATGTAAGCGGGAGAGCAGCTGAGACCCAGTACTTC	CSARDVSGRAAETQYF	many	TRBD2	TRBJ2-5	TRBV20-1
TGCGCCAGCAGCCTAGTCATACTAGATCGTCAAGAGACCCAGTACTTC	CASSLVILDRQETQYF	.	.	TRBJ2-5	TRBV4-3
TGTGCTTACCTGGGGGACCATTCCTACGAGCAGTACTTC	CAYLGDHSYEQYF	few	.	TRBJ2-7	TRBV24-1
TGTGCCAGCAGCCAGCAGACAGGGTCGAATTCACCCCTCCACTTT	CASSQQTGSNSPLHF	few	TRBD1	TRBJ1-6	TRBV3-1
TGTGCCAGCAGTTTAGTAAGCTCTAACACTGGAGCTTTCTTT	CASSLVSSNTGAFF	.	.	TRBJ1-1	TRBV27
TGTGCCAGCAGCTTCACAGCAGGCGAAGCTTTCTTT	CASSFTAGEAFF	many	.	TRBJ1-1	TRBV11-1
TGCAGCGTTGAAGGATGGATCGGGGACGCTTTCTTT	CSVEGWIGDAFF	.	.	TRBJ1-1	TRBV29-1
TGTGCCATAACCGGGACGAACACTGAAGCTTTCTTT	CAITGTNTEAFF	.	.	TRBJ1-1	TRBV10-3
TGTGCCAGCAGCCCCCCCCCTAGCGGGAGTTACGAGCAGTACTTC	CASSPPPSGSYEQYF	few	TRBD2	TRBJ2-7	TRBV5-6
TGTGCCAGCAGCCGACGCCCTGAGCAGTTCTTC	CASSRRPEQFF	.	.	TRBJ2-1	TRBV5-8
TGTGCCAGCAGCTTAACCCGGACAGGGGAAAAACTGTTTTTT	CASSLTRTGEKLFF	many	TRBD1	TRBJ1-4	TRBV7-9
TGCAGCGCCATGGGGTCACCGAAGCAGTACTTC	CSAMGSPKQYF	.	.	TRBJ2-7	TRBV29-1
TGCAGCGTGGGAGGGACTAGCTATGGCTACACCTTC	CSVGGTSYGYTF	few	.	TRBJ1-2	TRBV29-1
TGTGCCAGCATCTCAAAGACCCACGGATCGAATTCACCCCTCCACTTT	CASISKTHGSNSPLHF	many	.	TRBJ1-6	TRBV9
TGCAGTGCTAGAGATCCGGGTGGAAACACCATATATTTT	CSARDPGGNTIYF	many	.	TRBJ1-3	TRBV20-1
TGTGCCATCAGTGTCCGCGGGGCGAACACTGAAGCTTTCTTT	CAISVRGANTEAFF	many	.	TRBJ1-1	TRBV10-3
TGTGCCAGCAGCCCCGCCCGGTCCCAGGGTACGCAGTACTTC	CASSPARSQGTQYF	.	.	TRBJ2-5	TRBV12-3/TRBV12-4
TGTGCCAGCTCATCGGGACAGGGGATCAATCAGTCCCAGCATTTT	CASSSGQGINQSQHF	.	TRBD1	TRBJ1-5	TRBV9
TGTGCCAGCAGCTTAGCAGGCGACAGGGGTGGGGTCGAGCAGTACTTC	CASSLAGDRGGVEQYF	.	TRBD1	TRBJ2-7	TRBV7-9
TGCGCCAGCAGGGGGGGGACAGGGGAGAAAGCTTTCTTT	CASRGGTGEKAFF	few	TRBD1	TRBJ1-1	TRBV10-1
TGTGCCAGCAACCTGAACACCGGGGAGCTGTTTTTT	CASNLNTGELFF	many	.	TRBJ2-2	TRBV7-8
TGCGCCAGCACGAGGGAGTACCAAGAGACCCAGTACTTC	CASTREYQETQYF	many	.	TRBJ2-5	TRBV10-2
TGTGCCAGCAGCGTAGGACCCGACAGGGGGCGCGAGGGCTACACCTTC	CASSVGPDRGREGYTF	many	TRBD1	TRBJ1-2	TRBV9
TGCAGTGCTAGAGATCTAACGCGACGTGGCTACACCTTC	CSARDLTRRGYTF	.	.	TRBJ1-2	TRBV20-1
TGTGCCAGCAGCACAGGGGGGGAACGGGAGCAGTACTTC	CASSTGGEREQYF	.	.	TRBJ2-7	TRBV11-2
TGTGCCAGCAGCCAAGACCGGGGCAAAAAGAAGTTGGAGAACACTGAAGCTTTCTTT	CASSQDRGKKKLENTEAFF	.	.	TRBJ1-1	TRBV13
TGCGCCAGCAGCTTGTACCCAGCGGGAGATAGCCAAGAGACCCAGTACTTC	CASSLYPAGDSQETQYF	many	TRBD2	TRBJ2-5	TRBV5-1
TGTGCCAGCAGTGAATTATCGCCTCGCACAGATACGCAGTATTTT	CASSELSPRTDTQYF	.	.	TRBJ2-3	TRBV25-1
TGTGCCAGCAGTCCCTCAGCGGGGGCCAACGTCCTGACTTTC	CASSPSAGANVLTF	once	.	TRBJ2-6	TRBV7-8
TGTGCCAGCACAGACCGGGACGAAAACTATGGCTACACCTTC	CASTDRDENYGYTF	.	.	TRBJ1-2	TRBV7-9
TGCAGTGCTAGGGACGACGATGGGGTGGCACAGCCCCAGCATTTT	CSARDDDGVAQPQHF	many	.	TRBJ1-5	TRBV20-1
TGTGCCAGCCCCGTGCAGGGCGAGCAGTACTTC	CASPVQGEQYF	.	.	TRBJ2-7	TRBV9
TGTGCCAGTAGTATAGAGAGGGAAACTGAAGCTTTCTTT	CASSIERETEAFF	many	.	TRBJ1-1	TRBV19
TGTGCCAGCAGTCCTATGACAGGACGCCTCGGGGCCAACGTCCTGACTTTC	CASSPMTGRLGANVLTF	.	.	TRBJ2-6	TRBV6-5
TGTGCCAGCAGTTTATCGGACCGTGTAAACACTGAAGCTTTCTTT	CASSLSDRVNTEAFF	few	.	TRBJ1-1	TRBV27
TGTGCCAGCAGCTTAGCGGCAGGGGAATCCGAGCAGTACTTC	CASSLAAGESEQYF	.	.	TRBJ2-7	TRBV7-9
TGTGCCAGCAGTGAGATGTCCTATGGCTACACCTTC	CASSEMSYGYTF	many	.	TRBJ1-2	TRBV6-1
TGTGCCAGCAGCCTACAACAAGGAAACGAGCAGTACTTC	CASSLQQGNEQYF	many	.	TRBJ2-7	TRBV7-9
TGCAGTGCTACGGGTCTGGAAAGCAATCAGCCCCAGCATTTT	CSATGLESNQPQHF	.	.	TRBJ1-5	TRBV20-1
TGCAGTGCTCCTCGAGGGGACAGAGTTAACTATGGCTACACCTTC	CSAPRGDRVNYGYTF	many	TRBD1	TRBJ1-2	TRBV20-1
TGCAGTGCCTCCGAGGGGGCACCGAACACTGAAGCTTTCTTT	CSASEGAPNTEAFF	.	TRBD1	TRBJ1-1	TRBV20-1
TGCAGTGCTAGCTACAGGGATCCTGAAGCTCTCTTT	CSASYRDPEALF	.	.	TRBJ1-1	TRBV20-1
TGTGCCACCAGTAATGAACTAGCGGGAGAGACCCAGTACTTC	CATSNELAGETQYF	few	TRBD2	TRBJ2-5	TRBV24-1
TGCAGCGCCGACCTGGGGAGCCTCTCTGGAAACACCATATATTTT	CSADLGSLSGNTIYF	.	.	TRBJ1-3	TRBV29-1
TGCAGTGCTAGCACGGCCGGGTTTGCAACTAATGAAAAACTGTTTTTT	CSASTAGFATNEKLFF	many	.	TRBJ1-4	TRBV20-1
TGTGCCAGCAGTGCCCTAGGGAGGGAGACCCAGTACTTC	CASSALGRETQYF	many	.	TRBJ2-5	TRBV6-1
TGTGCCTGGAGTTTTACAGGGACTTTCCAAGAGACCCAGTACTTC	CAWSFTGTFQETQYF	.	.	TRBJ2-5	TRBV30
TGCAGTGTTACAGCCAAAGGTTGGAACACTGAAGCTTTCTTT	CSVTAKGWNTEAFF	many	.	TRBJ1-1	TRBV20-1
TGTGCCACGGTGGAGGGCGGAGCGGGGGGGGATGAGCAGTTCTTC	CATVEGGAGGDEQFF	few	TRBD2	TRBJ2-1	TRBV15
TGTGCCAGCATGAGACTGGGACCGGGACCCCTCTACAGCGAGCAGTACTTC	CASMRLGPGPLYSEQYF	.	.	TRBJ2-7	TRBV6-2/TRBV6-3
TGTGCCAGCTCACCAGTGGTGGGAGAAGAGACCCAGTACTTC	CASSPVVGEETQYF	many	.	TRBJ2-5	TRBV18
TGCAGTGCGATGAGGACTAGCGGGAGGAAAGAGACCCAGTACTTC	CSAMRTSGRKETQYF	.	TRBD2	TRBJ2-5	TRBV20-1